One TCR beta chain is described in this entry. Its specificity is unknown. The sample originates from a study of long-term antiretroviral therapy in people with HIV. Study results and caveats: Following ART, diversity rose but still fell short of transplant donor controls.

Survey level was the resolution at which the v3.0 immunoSEQ assay ran. Method: immunoSEQ multiplex PCR; TCRdb's copy keeps in-frame clones and lacks some. This sample yields 30,000 to 40,000 clones, of which over 60% are seen a single time; roughly 6.6% belongs to the top ten. CDR1 and CDR2 from the germline V gene are SGHAT and FQNNGV. The CDR3 has 15 amino acids. V lost 3 bases to trimming and J lost 2 bases, with 11 bases between them. Cryopreserved PBMC samples of roughly 1-10 million cells were used for DNA extraction. This TCR came from a woman in her forties or fifties with HIV. The sample was unsorted PBMCs, taken 2 years after starting antiretroviral therapy. V gene TRBV11-2 combines with J gene TRBJ2-1; TRBD1 might be the D (5 bases). Written as DNA, the CDR3 is TGTGCCAGCAGCTTGGGGCTAGGTACCTACAATGAGCAGTTCTTC. The encoded protein is CASSLGLGTYNEQFF.